This T cell receptor (beta chain) comes out of a study of shared clonotypes between healthy human individuals. Study at large: Per donor, CD8 memory used one plate, CD8 naive used two, CD4 memory used three and CD4 naive used three. Study findings and constraints: The represented genetic and exposure-history diversity was limited by the small number of donors.

This clone was recorded many times. What it recognizes is unknown. Other DNA sequences from this sample encode an identical CDR3 as well. It was roughly 200 ng DNA, about 30,000 T cell genomes, that sorted-subset replicate PCRs used. The protocol was immunoSEQ multiplex PCR, while the TCRdb copy is restricted to in-frame clones and leaves out a portion. The sample consists of some 1 million clones, 70% to 80% of them appearing once. Material for sequencing was memory CD4+ T cells sorted from blood. Regarding subset: CD45RA-negative fraction. This clonotype originated in a man younger than 35 in good health.

CDR3 DNA: TGTGCCAGCAGCAGACGAGGGGAGGGCTACACCTTC. This gives the protein CASSRRGEGYTF. The chain uses TRBV9 and TRBJ1-2; TRBD1 might be the D (5 bases). The V end was cut by 4 bases, the J end by 8 bases, with 12 bases between. In germline, CDR1 is SGDLS, CDR2 YYNGEE. The CDR3 has 12 amino acids.